What follows are 3 T cell receptor beta chains derived from one specimen sequenced in a study of blood T cell repertoires in COVID-19. TCRdb's table, derived via immunoSEQ multiplex PCR, lists solely in-frame clones and lacks some. The sample yields around 120,000 clones, 70% to 90% seen once. Sequencing input: peripheral blood. These receptors were obtained from a human donor in a cohort sampled during active COVID-19.

The chain employs TRBV27 and TRBJ1-2; 9 nucleotides line up with TRBD1. Germline-derived CDR1 and CDR2 are MNHEY and SMNVEV (reference sequence). After removal of 0 bases from V and 6 bases from J, the junction contained 8 bases not matched to a gene. The CDR3 runs 16 residues. The DNA for the CDR3 is TGTGCCAGCAGTTTATCCGTCGGGGACAGGGTGCATGGCTACACCTTC. It encodes CASSLSVGDRVHGYTF.

This clone was observed a single time. The chain is built from TRBV3-1 (or the pseudogene TRBV3-2) and TRBJ2-7; 11 bases match TRBD2. This CDR3 has 15 residues. Germline-derived CDR1 and CDR2 are LGHDT and YNNKEL (reference sequence). The trim removed 3 bases at V and 3 bases at J, leaving 4 bases unmatched. This chain's CDR3 is CASSHNSGGGYEQYF. CDR3 DNA: TGTGCCAGCAGCCACAATAGCGGGGGGGGCTACGAGCAGTACTTC.

The V call is TRBV5-4, the J call TRBJ1-2; 8 nucleotides agree with TRBD1. CDR3 size: 13 residues. V lost 4 bases, J lost 6 bases, and 5 bases stayed unmatched. In germline, CDR1 is SGHNT, CDR2 YYREEE (reference sequence). The CDR3 loop reads CASSADREHGYTF. The CDR3 bases are TGTGCCAGCAGCGCGGACAGGGAACATGGCTACACCTTC.